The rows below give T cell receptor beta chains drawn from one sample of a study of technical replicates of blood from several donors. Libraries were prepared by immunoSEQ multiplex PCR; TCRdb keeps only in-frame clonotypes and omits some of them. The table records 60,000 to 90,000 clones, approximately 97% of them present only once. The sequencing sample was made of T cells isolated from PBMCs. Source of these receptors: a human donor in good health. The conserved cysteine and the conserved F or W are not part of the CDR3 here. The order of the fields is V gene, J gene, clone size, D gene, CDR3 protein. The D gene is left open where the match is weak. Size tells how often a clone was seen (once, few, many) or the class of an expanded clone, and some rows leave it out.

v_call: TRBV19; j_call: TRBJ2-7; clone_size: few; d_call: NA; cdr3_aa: ASRGAREQY
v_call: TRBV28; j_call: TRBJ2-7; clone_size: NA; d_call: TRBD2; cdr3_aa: ASIPGRGRHEQY
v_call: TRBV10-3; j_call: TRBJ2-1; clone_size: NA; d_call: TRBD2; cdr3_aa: AISESFLRENEQF
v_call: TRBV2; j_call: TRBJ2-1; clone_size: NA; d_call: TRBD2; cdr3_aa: ASSEPSGGGNEQF
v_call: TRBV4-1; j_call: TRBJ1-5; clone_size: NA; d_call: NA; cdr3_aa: ASSQRDTSNQPQH
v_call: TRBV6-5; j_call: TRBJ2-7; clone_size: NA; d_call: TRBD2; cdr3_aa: ASRDPSGSSYEQY
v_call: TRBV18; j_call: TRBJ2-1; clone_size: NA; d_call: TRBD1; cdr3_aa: ASSPEDRASYNEQF
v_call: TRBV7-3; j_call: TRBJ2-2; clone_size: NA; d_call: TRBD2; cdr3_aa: ASSILAGADGELF
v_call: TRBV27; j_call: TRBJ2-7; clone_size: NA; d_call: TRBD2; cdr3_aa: ASSLWGGYEQY
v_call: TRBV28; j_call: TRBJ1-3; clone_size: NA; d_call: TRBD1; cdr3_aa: ATQGGGNTIY
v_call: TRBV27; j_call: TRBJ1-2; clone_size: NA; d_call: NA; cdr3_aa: ASSSGQGNYGYT
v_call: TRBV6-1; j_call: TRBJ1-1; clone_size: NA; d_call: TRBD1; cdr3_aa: ASSTPTRTGKAF
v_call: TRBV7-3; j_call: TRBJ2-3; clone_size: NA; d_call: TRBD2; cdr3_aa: ASSLNSGRETDTQY
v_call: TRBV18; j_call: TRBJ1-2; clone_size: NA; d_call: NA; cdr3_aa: ASSSWTDSGGYT
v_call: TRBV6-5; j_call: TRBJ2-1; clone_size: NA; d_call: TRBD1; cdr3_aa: ASSYQGELYNEQF
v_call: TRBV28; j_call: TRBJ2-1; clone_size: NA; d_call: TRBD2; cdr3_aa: ASSLPGLAGVSEQF
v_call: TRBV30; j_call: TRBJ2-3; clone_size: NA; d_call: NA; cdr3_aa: AWSLTDTQY
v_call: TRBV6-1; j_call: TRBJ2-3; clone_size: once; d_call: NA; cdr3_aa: ASCPNGGVRDTQY
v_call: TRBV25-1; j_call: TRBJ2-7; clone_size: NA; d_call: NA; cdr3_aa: ASSEFVNEQY
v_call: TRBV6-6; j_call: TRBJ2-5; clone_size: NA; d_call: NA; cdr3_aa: ASSYSLQETQY
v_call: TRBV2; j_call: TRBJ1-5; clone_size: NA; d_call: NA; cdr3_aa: ASSVAGLNQPQH
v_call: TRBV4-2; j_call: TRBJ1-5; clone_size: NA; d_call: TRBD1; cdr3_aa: ASSQESGTAGTNNQPQH
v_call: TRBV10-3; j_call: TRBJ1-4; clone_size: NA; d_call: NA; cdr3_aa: AISVTQGGNEKLF
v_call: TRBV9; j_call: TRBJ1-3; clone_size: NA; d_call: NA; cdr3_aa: ASSAGTSGNTIY
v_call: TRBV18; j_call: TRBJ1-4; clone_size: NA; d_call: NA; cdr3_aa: ASSPRTALNEKLF
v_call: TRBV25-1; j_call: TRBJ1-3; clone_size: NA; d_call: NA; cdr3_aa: ASSDPTGSGNTIY
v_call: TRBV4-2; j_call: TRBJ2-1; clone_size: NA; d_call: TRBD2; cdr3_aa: ASSPFGLAVYNEQF
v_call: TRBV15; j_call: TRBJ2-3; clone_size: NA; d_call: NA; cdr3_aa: ATSRDGDNTDTQY
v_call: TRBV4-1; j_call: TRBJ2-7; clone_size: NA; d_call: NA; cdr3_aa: ASRYWYEQY
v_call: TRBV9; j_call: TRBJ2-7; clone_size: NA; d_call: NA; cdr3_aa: ASSETGHSSYEQY
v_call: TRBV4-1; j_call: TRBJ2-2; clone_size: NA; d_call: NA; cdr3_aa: ASSQQGSNTGELF
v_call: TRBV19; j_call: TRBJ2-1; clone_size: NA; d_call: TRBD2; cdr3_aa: ASTSRRASGRVRSYNEQF
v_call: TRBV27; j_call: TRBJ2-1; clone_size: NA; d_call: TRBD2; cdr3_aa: ASSLSLAGDYNEQF
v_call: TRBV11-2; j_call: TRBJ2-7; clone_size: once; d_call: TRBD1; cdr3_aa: ASSSTRQGSLYEQY
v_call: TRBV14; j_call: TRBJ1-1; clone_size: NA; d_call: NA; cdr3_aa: ASSQAGNTEAF
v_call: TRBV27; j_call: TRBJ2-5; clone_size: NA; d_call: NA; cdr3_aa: ASSIPGKSETQY
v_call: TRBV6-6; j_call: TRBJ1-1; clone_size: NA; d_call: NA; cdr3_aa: ASSYQDTEAF
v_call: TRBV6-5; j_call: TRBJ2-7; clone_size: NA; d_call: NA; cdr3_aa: ASSRGPSYEQY
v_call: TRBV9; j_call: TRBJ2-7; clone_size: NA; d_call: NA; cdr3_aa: ASSVDAGRYEQY
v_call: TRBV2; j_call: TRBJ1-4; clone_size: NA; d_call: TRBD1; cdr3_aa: AGQDGRIEKLF
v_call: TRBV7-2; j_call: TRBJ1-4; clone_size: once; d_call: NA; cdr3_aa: ASSNPTSGEKLF
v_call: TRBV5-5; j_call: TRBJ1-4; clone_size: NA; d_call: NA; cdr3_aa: ASSLGEGEKLF
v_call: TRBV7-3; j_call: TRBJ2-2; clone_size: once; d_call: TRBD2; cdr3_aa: ASSLAGDTGELF
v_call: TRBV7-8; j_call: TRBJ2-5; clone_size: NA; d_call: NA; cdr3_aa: ASMQGRLSPETQY
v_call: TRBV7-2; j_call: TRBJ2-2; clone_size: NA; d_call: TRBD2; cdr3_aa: ASSLVAGVTGELF
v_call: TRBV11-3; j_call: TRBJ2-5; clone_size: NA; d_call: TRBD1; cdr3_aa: ASSARSDRGETQY
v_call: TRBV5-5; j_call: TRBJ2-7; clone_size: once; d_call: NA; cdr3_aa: ASSFWQSYEQY
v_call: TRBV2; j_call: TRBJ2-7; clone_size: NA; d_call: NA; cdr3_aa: ASRRAAYEQY
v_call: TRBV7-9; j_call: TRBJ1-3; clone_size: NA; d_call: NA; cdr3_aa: ASSEDRQTIY
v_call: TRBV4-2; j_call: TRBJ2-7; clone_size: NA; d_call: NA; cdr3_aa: ASSPTVQFYEQY
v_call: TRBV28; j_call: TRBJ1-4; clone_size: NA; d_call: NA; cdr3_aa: ASRPQRPDEKLF
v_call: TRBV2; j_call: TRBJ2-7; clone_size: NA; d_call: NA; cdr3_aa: ASSVLATYEQY
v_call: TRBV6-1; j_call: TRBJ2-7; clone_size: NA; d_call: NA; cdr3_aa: AVAGQGFSYEQY
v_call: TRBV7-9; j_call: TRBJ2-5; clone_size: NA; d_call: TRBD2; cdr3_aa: ASTLAGAGETQY